The rows below give T cell receptor beta chains drawn from one sample of a study of shared clonotypes between healthy human individuals. Assay: immunoSEQ multiplex PCR; the TCRdb copy retains only in-frame clones and omits some. The sample has about 2.4 million clones; roughly 93% are singletons. The specimen sequenced was naive CD4+ T cells from PBMCs. These receptors were collected from a young man in good health. Some clones in this sample may be carry-over from other donors' samples. CDR3s include the opening cysteine and the closing phenylalanine or tryptophan. Fields, in order: V gene, J gene, CDR3 protein.

V: TRBV27; J: TRBJ2-5; CDR3: CASREGRGGGLETQYF
V: TRBV28; J: TRBJ2-7; CDR3: CASRRGGTRTYEQYF
V: TRBV5-6; J: TRBJ1-2; CDR3: CASRRDRGYGYTF
V: TRBV4-3; J: TRBJ2-3; CDR3: CASSQAGTLQGQGVPDTQYF
V: TRBV5-6; J: TRBJ2-1; CDR3: CASSSLGGRARDEQFF
V: TRBV28; J: TRBJ1-5; CDR3: CASRLQGRPQHF
V: TRBV7-2; J: TRBJ2-2; CDR3: CASSWTDTNTGELFF
V: TRBV2; J: TRBJ2-5; CDR3: CASRITETQYF
V: TRBV7-8; J: TRBJ2-2; CDR3: CASSLGTVKPGELFF
V: TRBV7-2; J: TRBJ1-2; CDR3: CASSSGGAGYTF
V: TRBV6-5; J: TRBJ1-2; CDR3: CASSPDREGYGYTF
V: TRBV27; J: TRBJ2-3; CDR3: CASSPGGTPRGGTDTQYF
V: TRBV6-1; J: TRBJ1-5; CDR3: CASSEGGDRGHF
V: TRBV6-5; J: TRBJ1-2; CDR3: CASSYGGTMGYTF
V: TRBV10-3; J: TRBJ2-7; CDR3: CAIMGLAGDEQYF
V: TRBV18; J: TRBJ2-2; CDR3: CASSLRSGNTGELFF
V: TRBV5-1; J: TRBJ1-2; CDR3: CASSWAGTDYGYTF
V: TRBV5-1; J: TRBJ1-2; CDR3: CASSLGWQRTEMVGYTF
V: TRBV27; J: TRBJ2-5; CDR3: CASSLSGGETQYF
V: TRBV7-2; J: TRBJ2-1; CDR3: CASSLAQLVNNEQFF